This T cell receptor beta chain was captured by sequencing in a study of T cells after yellow fever vaccination. MiXCR, run by TCRdb on the 5' RACE reads, gives a single entry per CDR3 protein. The sample lists about 210,000 distinct CDR3 sequences, approximately 6.3% occurring once. Study-level results: The secondary response showed a weaker magnitude and a faster peak, day 5 versus 15. The presence of abundant clonotypes contaminating from the bulk population was possible in FACS-sorted repertoires.

Germline CDR1 DFQATT, CDR2 SNEGSKA (reference sequence). The CDR3 runs to 15 residues. Losses at the gene ends were 0 bases for V and 7 bases for J; bases not matched to a gene: 10. Ten or more counts support this clonotype. What it binds is not known. The starting material was CD4+ T cells sorted from PBMCs, obtained on the day of the yellow fever booster vaccination. The TCR comes from a man between 25 and 39 years old who received the YFV17D yellow fever vaccine. The rearrangement links TRBV20-1 to TRBJ2-7; 9 bases map to TRBD2. The CDR3 is CSARDGTSPREEQYF. The CDR3 DNA reads TGCAGTGCTAGAGATGGGACTAGCCCTCGGGAGGAGCAGTACTTC.